This T cell receptor (beta chain) is from a study of cytomegalovirus exposure and HLA in healthy donors. Study details: The 100 to 150 validation repertoires and the approximately 700 first-cohort repertoires shared a platform, a later analysis reported.

Notes on this clone: What it binds is unknown.

Overall study results and limits: As was reported, the classifier diagnosed cytomegalovirus status with high specificity and sensitivity.

Separate from the approximately 670-subject first cohort, the approximately 130-subject validation cohort was the one that the donors belonged to. Only in-frame clones appear in the TCRdb table, and some are missing; sequencing was by immunoSEQ multiplex PCR. Of 200,000 to 300,000 clones in the sample, roughly 90% were seen once. The CDR3 covers 14 residues. Germline V gene data show CDR1 as SGHVS and CDR2 as FNYEAQ. With 2 bases clipped from V and 4 bases from J, the junction kept 4 bases outside the gene matches. The receptor was isolated from a man between 18 and 35 years old in good health and CMV-seropositive. Sequenced input: PBMCs. The chain couples TRBV7-6 to TRBJ1-2; 7 positions match TRBD1. This CDR3 reads CASSLRDRSYGYTF. The CDR3, as DNA: TGTGCCAGCAGCTTACGGGACAGAAGCTATGGCTACACCTTC.